The rows below give T cell receptor beta chains drawn from one sample of a study of blood T cell repertoires in COVID-19. This table comes from immunoSEQ multiplex PCR, and its TCRdb copy is limited to in-frame clones, with some not included. The repertoire includes about 13,000 clones, less than 90% of them detected once, and just over 50% sits in the top ten. Material for sequencing was peripheral blood. The receptors derive from a man older than 75 with acute or convalescent COVID-19. Each CDR3 is given with its conserved first and last residue. Each record gives: J gene, V gene, CDR3 protein.

TRBJ1-2	TRBV4-1	CASSQDQGAPGGYTF
TRBJ2-2	TRBV19	CASSIRRAAGELFF
TRBJ2-3	TRBV9	CASSVGRKPLLSTDTQYF
TRBJ2-7	TRBV6-6	CASRVAGDGWGEQYF
TRBJ2-3	TRBV5-1	CASSLVAGTDTQYF
TRBJ1-3	TRBV9	CASSVDFLGNTIYF
TRBJ2-7	TRBV7-9	CASSSIAGGTYEQYF
TRBJ1-1	TRBV27	CASSYSLAHTEAFF
TRBJ1-2	TRBV2	CASSGDSYGYTF
TRBJ2-3	TRBV10-2	CASSDGGTGDTQYF
TRBJ1-1	TRBV6-5	CALIRGPLLNTEAFF
TRBJ2-7	TRBV6-6	CASSPQGAVYEQYF
TRBJ2-1	TRBV2	CASSFQFYNEQFF
TRBJ2-4	TRBV7-2	CASSLYSQGAQAKNIQYF
TRBJ2-2	TRBV27	CASSPTSYKHDTGELFF
TRBJ2-6	TRBV5-8	CASNSGTYFSGANVLTF
TRBJ2-3	TRBV18	CVSSPRLGESTDTQYF
TRBJ2-1	TRBV6-2/TRBV6-3	CASSYSPAGGLYNEQFF
TRBJ1-2	TRBV7-6	CASSLLGRSDYGYTF
TRBJ2-1	TRBV4-1	CASSQIRGLADEQFF
TRBJ2-1	TRBV5-4	CASSLQRSSSYNEQFF
TRBJ2-1	TRBV19	CASSMAGLAGGSYNEQFF
TRBJ2-1	TRBV2	CASTQPSGGYNEQFF
TRBJ2-7	TRBV5-6	CASSLKPQAAYEQYF
TRBJ2-3	TRBV5-4	CASSLPAGGVTDTQYF
TRBJ2-3	TRBV2	CASSEDGGAQNTQYF
TRBJ1-6	TRBV18	CASSPLDRGNSPLHF
TRBJ1-4	TRBV9	CASSAEGQEGPNEKLFF